Below, one T cell receptor (beta chain) is given with its context. Single viable CD3+CD4+CD8-CD45RO+ cells were sorted as the memory CD4+ T cells. The data originate from a study of memory CD4+ T cells and cytomegalovirus serostatus. The table came from immunoSEQ multiplex PCR; TCRdb's copy has only in-frame clones and leaves some out. This table holds tens of thousands of clones, around 76% found once. This CDR3 spans 15 amino acids. Trimming pared 0 bases from V and 6 bases from J, leaving 14 bases between. Germline V gene data show CDR1 as KGHSH and CDR2 as LQKENI. Sequencing was performed on memory CD4+ T cells from blood. The receptor was derived from an adult in good health and CMV-seronegative. Some clones in this sample may be carry-over from other donors' samples. The chain carries TRBV18 and TRBJ1-2; perhaps TRBD1 as D (6 bases). CDR3 sequence reads: CASSPPTGGDHGYTF. CDR3 sequence (DNA): TGTGCCAGCTCACCACCCACCGGGGGCGATCATGGCTACACCTTC.